The T cell receptor (beta chain) under discussion was sequenced for a study of blood T cell repertoires in COVID-19. Study in general: Sample material is recorded as cDNA or gDNA derived from T cells, B-cell-depleted T cells, or PBMCs.

The CDR3 runs 14 residues. V lost 6 bases to trimming and J lost 0 bases, with 11 bases between them. The V gene's germline CDR1 is MNHEY and CDR2 SVGAGI. Sequencing was performed with immunoSEQ multiplex PCR; in TCRdb, only in-frame clones are kept and a portion is missing. The table has 330,000 or so clones, 87% seen once; the top ten hold more than 7.5%. One Seattle source followed patients from active infection through their disease course. What was sequenced was peripheral blood. The TCR comes from a man younger than 40 with COVID-19, enrolled during active disease. The chain recombines TRBV6-5 with TRBJ1-2; D gene uncertain. Here the CDR3 DNA reads TGTGCCAGCAGGACTCGCGGGGCTAACTATGGCTACACCTTC. Residues: CASRTRGANYGYTF.